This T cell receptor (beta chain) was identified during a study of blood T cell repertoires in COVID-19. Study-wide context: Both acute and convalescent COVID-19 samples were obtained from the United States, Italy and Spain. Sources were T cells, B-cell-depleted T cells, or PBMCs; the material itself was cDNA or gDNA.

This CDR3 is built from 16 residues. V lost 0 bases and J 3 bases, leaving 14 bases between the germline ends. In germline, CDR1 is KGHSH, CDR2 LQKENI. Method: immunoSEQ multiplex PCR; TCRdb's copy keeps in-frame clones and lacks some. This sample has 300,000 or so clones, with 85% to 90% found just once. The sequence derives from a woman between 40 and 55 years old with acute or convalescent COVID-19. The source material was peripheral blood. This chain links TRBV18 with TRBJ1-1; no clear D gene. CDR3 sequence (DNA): TGTGCCAGCTCACCACCTCGCGGGGAATGGCACACTGAAGCTTTCTTT. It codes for CASSPPRGEWHTEAFF.